The T cell receptor (beta chain) described here comes from a study of Ad26.COV2.S vaccination and SARS-CoV-2 variants. Study-wide results and limits: A substantial breadth of spike-specific CD8+ and CD4+ T cell responses after vaccination has been reported.

Treatment specified: about 20 received Ad26.COV2.S at low or high dose, single or two shots; a few received placebo; per-sample allocation not given. Each sample was drawn 63 days after the first injection (of vaccine or placebo). Boston supplied an adult donor aged 18-55 years. Details on this clone: Its matching antigen is unknown.

Germline V gives CDR1 SEHNR, CDR2 FQNEAQ (reference sequence). This CDR3 has 17 residues. Trimming stripped 1 base from V and 5 bases from J, with 15 bases between. TCRdb's copy holds only in-frame clones and misses some; the assay was immunoSEQ multiplex PCR. The sample contains more than 400,000 clones, approximately 92% of which appear only once. This chain joins TRBV7-9 and TRBJ1-6; D is perhaps TRBD1 (6 bases). The material was peripheral blood, obtained in a trial of Ad26.COV2.S vaccine versus placebo. This TCR was sampled from a person aged 18-60 years who received the Ad26.COV2.S COVID-19 vaccine or a placebo. CDR3 DNA sequence: TGTGCCAGCAGCTTAGAGGGTACAGGGTTCCATAATTCACCCCTCCACTTT. Translated, it gives CASSLEGTGFHNSPLHF.